The clone carrying this T cell receptor (beta chain) occurred a few times. Its antigen is as yet unknown. This sample stems from a study of tumor-infiltrating lymphocytes in localized non-small cell lung cancer. At the level of the study: Some samples were collected after neoadjuvant chemotherapy; smokers, never-smokers and several histologies were included. Broader study findings: Each assay used a separate piece of the same tissue. Tumors had more T cell infiltration than uninvolved lung, per TCRbeta sequencing and CD3 counts. IM1 and IM2 tumors showed no difference in T-cell fraction.

Libraries were prepared by immunoSEQ multiplex PCR; TCRdb keeps only in-frame clonotypes and omits some of them. In the table there are over 10,000 clones, 55% to 70% of which are singletons. Germline V CDR1 and CDR2: SGHRS, YFSETQ. The V and J ends lost 3 bases and 4 bases, in that order; junction bases with no gene match: 8. The CDR3 loop spans 16 amino acids. The sequencing sample was made of lung tumor tissue. This clonotype was sampled from a human donor with non-small cell lung cancer. V gene TRBV5-1 combines with J gene TRBJ2-1; the match to TRBD2 covers 9 bases. The CDR3 loop is CASSSMAGGGYNEQFF. As DNA, the CDR3 is TGCGCCAGCAGCTCCATGGCGGGGGGGGGTTACAATGAGCAGTTCTTC.